This T cell receptor beta chain is from a study of blood T cell repertoires in COVID-19. Study-wide context: Some COVID-19 samples were acute and others convalescent; all came from the United States, Italy and Spain. From T cells, B-cell-depleted T cells, or PBMCs came the material, which was cDNA or gDNA.

Original processing notes: Reference gene primers were amplified, and this amplification served to estimate nucleated cell counts. Libraries were prepared by immunoSEQ multiplex PCR; TCRdb keeps only in-frame clonotypes and omits some of them. The V and J calls and clone size were taken over from that table, and D and trimming were inferred from the DNA. Among roughly 100,000 clones, roughly 80% were seen once, and the ten largest hold roughly a tenth. Trimming took 4 bases from V and 1 from J; bases not matched to a gene: 10. There are 16 residues in the CDR3. Germline CDR1 GTSNPN, CDR2 SVGIG (reference sequence).

The chain is built from TRBV30 and TRBJ1-5; TRBD1 agrees at 7 bases. The sequencing sample was made of peripheral blood. The TCR was taken from a woman between 65 and 79 years old with acute or convalescent COVID-19. CDR3 region: CAWTPPTGESNQPQHF. In nucleotides, the CDR3 is TGTGCCTGGACGCCTCCCACAGGGGAGAGCAATCAGCCCCAGCATTTT.